The clone carrying this T cell receptor (beta chain) was found many times. Its antigen remains unidentified. The read ends 3 residues shy of where the CDR3 ends; the end is completed using the germline J gene. Sequencing input was equivalent genomic DNA from CVID and controls. Using immunoSEQ multiplex PCR, the repertoire was profiled, and TCRdb retains in-frame clones only, with some absent. The sample presents some 16,000 clones, none singletons. Patients and controls were mostly of Caucasian heritage. The sample comes from a study of T cell clonality in common variable immunodeficiency. Study-wide results and limits: Fewer deletions and N-nucleotide insertions were reportedly seen in common variable immunodeficiency TCR beta sequences.

Germline V gene sequence: CDR1 LNHDA, CDR2 SQIVND (reference sequence). This CDR3 is 16 amino acids long. Trimming removed 3 bases from V and 3 bases from J, with 17 bases in between. The source of this sequence is a human donor with common variable immunodeficiency. This chain connects TRBV19 to TRBJ1-1; the D gene is possibly TRBD1 (6 bases). Sequenced input: peripheral blood mononuclear cells. CDR3 protein: CASSIGRGRGDTEAFF. The CDR3 bases that were read are TGTGCCAGTAGTATTGGCAGGGGTAGAGGAGACACTGAA.